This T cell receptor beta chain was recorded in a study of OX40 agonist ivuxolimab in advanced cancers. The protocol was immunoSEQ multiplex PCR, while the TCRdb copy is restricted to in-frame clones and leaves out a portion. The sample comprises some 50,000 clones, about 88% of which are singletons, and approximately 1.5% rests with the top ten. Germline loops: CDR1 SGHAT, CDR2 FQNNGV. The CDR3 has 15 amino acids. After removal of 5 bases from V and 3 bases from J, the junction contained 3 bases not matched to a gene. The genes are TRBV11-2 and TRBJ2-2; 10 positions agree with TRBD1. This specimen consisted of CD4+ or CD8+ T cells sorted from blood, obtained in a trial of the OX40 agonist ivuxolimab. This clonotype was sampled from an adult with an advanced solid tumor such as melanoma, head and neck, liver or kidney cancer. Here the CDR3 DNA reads TGTGCCAGCAGCGGGGGACAGGGGTACACCGGGGAGCTGTTTTTT. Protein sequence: CASSGGQGYTGELFF.